The present entry profiles one TCR beta chain with its context. The data derive from a study of cytomegalovirus exposure and HLA in healthy donors. The V gene lost 4 bases and the J gene lost 5 bases, with 5 bases spanning the gap. Germline CDR1 is SEHNR and CDR2 is FQNEAQ (reference sequence). The CDR3 loop spans 12 amino acids. PCR was performed using 60 Vbeta and 13 Jbeta primers. Profiling relied on immunoSEQ multiplex PCR, and the TCRdb table lists in-frame clones only, not all of them. The sample carries 100,000 to 150,000 clones, approximately 81% recorded once. Specimen: PBMCs. The genes are TRBV7-9 and TRBJ2-2; D is undetermined. This clonotype originated in a young man in good health and CMV-seropositive. The CDR3 reads CASSSGTGELFF. The DNA of the CDR3 is TGTGCCAGCAGCTCAGGTACCGGGGAGCTGTTTTTT. The entire variable domain, with the rest obtained from reference TRBV7-9 and TRBJ2-2, is as follows: DTGVSQNPRHKITKRGQNVTFRCDPISEHNRLYWYRQTLGQGPEFLTYFQNEAQLEKSRLLSDRFSAERPKGSFSTLEIQRTEQGDSAMYLCASSSGTGELFFGEGSRLTVL.